The present T cell receptor beta chain was sequenced within a study of immune evolution from preneoplasia to lung adenocarcinoma. Concerning this clone: Its antigen is not identified.

The assay was immunoSEQ multiplex PCR, and TCRdb's table has in-frame clones only and misses some. The profile shows about 5,700 clones, over 75% of them singletons. Study findings and constraints: Top clone frequencies peaked in normal lung, apparently declining through invasive adenocarcinoma. Clonality was highest in normal lung, lower in later-stage lesions apparently.

The sequencing input was FFPE normal lung tissue adjacent to the tumor. The TCR originated in a person between 50 and 69 years old with lung adenocarcinoma.

This CDR3 is CSVEVAGETYQETQYF. The CDR3 DNA sequence: TGCAGCGTTGAAGTAGCGGGAGAGACCTACCAAGAGACCCAGTACTTC. This chain joins TRBV29-1 and TRBJ2-5; 9 bases map to TRBD2. Germline-derived CDR1 and CDR2 are SQVTM and ANQGSEA. The V segment lost 1 base and the J segment 0 bases; nucleotides outside the gene matches: 6. CDR3 length: 16 residues.